The 23 T cell receptor beta chains reported below all come from one sample, sequenced in a study of blood T cell repertoires in COVID-19. Clones were read by immunoSEQ multiplex PCR, and TCRdb kept only the in-frame ones, dropping some. Found here are 150,000 to 200,000 clones, over 70% of them singletons; the top ten hold roughly 4.9%. Material for sequencing was PBMCs or T cells enriched from blood (not recorded which). The receptors come from a man aged 65 to 85 who had been exposed to COVID-19.

DNA of the CDR3: TGTGCCAGTAAACAGGGGGCGAGGTATGGCTACACCTTC. This gives the protein CASKQGARYGYTF. This chain connects TRBV6-5 to TRBJ1-2; 9 bases agree with TRBD1. The CDR3 spans 13 residues. Germline V gene data show CDR1 as MNHEY and CDR2 as SVGAGI. V dropped 9 bases and J dropped 5; count of bases not matched to a gene: 7.

In its sample, this clone was seen a few times. The CDR3 protein is CASGGQGHPNEKLFF. The CDR3 DNA sequence: TGTGCCAGCGGGGGACAGGGTCATCCTAATGAAAAACTGTTTTTT. V gene TRBV6-5 combines with J gene TRBJ1-4; the match to TRBD1 covers 9 bases. The V and J ends lost 8 bases and 3 bases, in that order; junction bases with no gene match: 7. The CDR3 runs to 15 residues. Germline CDR1 MNHEY, CDR2 SVGAGI.

The chain has TRBV28 and TRBJ1-2; perhaps TRBD1 as D (6 bases). The germline CDR1 and CDR2 sequences are MDHEN and SYDVKM. The CDR3 sequence is 12 residues long. V was cut by 10 bases and J by 4 bases, with 13 bases left in between. The DNA of the CDR3 is TGTGCCATCCACGCACAGGGCTATGGCTACACCTTC. This sequence encodes CAIHAQGYGYTF.

The chain links TRBV10-3 to TRBJ1-2; unclear D gene. Germline loops: CDR1 ENHRY, CDR2 SYGVKD. V dropped 3 bases and J dropped 4 bases, with 9 bases sitting between them. This CDR3 is built from 13 residues. Here the CDR3 reads CAISDGLSYGYTF. In DNA, the CDR3 is TGTGCCATCAGTGATGGGCTGTCCTATGGCTACACCTTC.

V is TRBV7-8 and J is TRBJ1-2; TRBD1 matches 8 bases. The CDR3 runs to 14 residues. J gave up 4 bases and V 1 base, and 2 bases lay outside the gene matches. CDR1 is SGHVS, CDR2 FQNEAQ, per germline. In DNA, the CDR3 is TGTGCCAGCAGCTTAGGGGGACAGGTCTATGGCTACACCTTC. Translating it yields CASSLGGQVYGYTF.

The CDR3 DNA reads TGTGCCAGCAGTAGGCAGAGGGTTATGTGGAATCAGCCCCAGCATTTT. It codes for CASSRQRVMWNQPQHF. This chain connects TRBV14 to TRBJ1-5; D is unclear. The V gene's germline CDR1 is SGHDN and CDR2 FVKESK. This CDR3 comprises 16 residues. Trimming shortened V by 6 bases and J by 4 bases, and 19 bases separated the two germline ends.

The rearrangement links TRBV9 to TRBJ1-2, with 10 nucleotides matching TRBD1. The CDR3 has 15 amino acids. The ends lost 4 bases at V and 5 bases at J; junction bases unmatched: 8. Germline CDR1 reads SGDLS; CDR2 reads YYNGEE. The chain's CDR3 is CASSTGQGLWYGYTF. The CDR3 nucleotides read TGTGCCAGCAGCACGGGACAGGGGTTATGGTATGGCTACACCTTC.

This chain connects TRBV6-5 to TRBJ1-4; 9 bases match TRBD1. V was clipped by 2 bases and J by 4 bases; unmatched bases: 5. The CDR3 is made up of 16 amino acids. CDR1 and CDR2 from the germline V gene are MNHEY and SVGAGI. As DNA, the CDR3 is TGTGCCAGCAGTTACGGGACAGGGTCGGGTAATGAAAAACTGTTTTTT. Its protein product is CASSYGTGSGNEKLFF.

This rearrangement joins TRBV5-8 to TRBJ1-1, with D possibly matching TRBD1 (6 bases). In germline, CDR1 is SGHTS, CDR2 YDEGEE. Trimming took 3 bases from V and 1 from J, leaving 10 bases between them. The CDR3 totals 14 residues. The CDR3: CASSSQQGNTEAFF. The CDR3 region has the DNA TGTGCCAGCAGCTCCCAACAGGGGAACACTGAAGCTTTCTTT.

The CDR3 here is CASSLRGGPYEQYF. DNA of the CDR3: TGCGCCAGCAGCCTTAGAGGGGGCCCCTACGAGCAGTACTTC. This chain links TRBV5-1 with TRBJ2-7; 7 bases are shared with TRBD1. V trimming: 4 bases; J trimming: 2 bases; junction bases outside the gene matches: 6. The CDR3 totals 14 residues. Germline CDR1 reads SGHRS; CDR2 reads YFSETQ.

This chain joins TRBV11-1 and TRBJ2-5; tentatively, D is TRBD1 (5 bases). Germline CDR1 and CDR2: SGHAT and FQDESV (reference sequence). Trimming cost V 2 bases and J 4 bases, with 8 bases left between them. CDR3 length: 13 amino acids. The CDR3 region is CASSLQGRETQYF. The CDR3 bases are TGTGCCAGCAGCTTACAGGGTAGAGAGACCCAGTACTTC.

The CDR3 sequence: CASRDLRTSGETQYF. The CDR3 region has the DNA TGTGCCAGCAGAGACCTCCGGACATCGGGAGAGACCCAGTACTTC. V and J are TRBV5-4 and TRBJ2-5; D is perhaps TRBD1 (5 bases). In germline, CDR1 is SGHNT, CDR2 YYREEE (reference sequence). V was clipped by 5 bases and J by 4 bases, with 18 bases between them. CDR3 length: 15 amino acids.

This sequence joins TRBV14 and TRBJ2-1; 10 bases are shared with TRBD2. Germline V gives CDR1 SGHDN, CDR2 FVKESK. The CDR3 is 16 amino acids. Germline trimming cut 4 bases from V and 9 bases from J; bases unmatched to any gene: 12. The CDR3 DNA sequence: TGTGCCAGCAGCCCTTTGGGGCTAGCGGGAGAGGGTGAGCAGTTCTTC. Translating gives CASSPLGLAGEGEQFF.

This chain links TRBV3-1 (or the pseudogene TRBV3-2) with TRBJ1-1, with 8 bases aligning to TRBD1. In germline, CDR1 is LGHDT, CDR2 YNNKEL (reference sequence). The CDR3 runs to 15 residues. V was pared by 5 bases and J by 4 bases, with 9 bases of the junction left unmatched. CDR3 residues: CASSYSPTGGTEAFF. CDR3 nucleotides: TGTGCCAGCAGCTACTCGCCTACAGGGGGCACTGAAGCTTTCTTT.

The chain combines TRBV7-2 with TRBJ2-1; tentatively, D is TRBD1 (6 bases). Per the germline V gene, CDR1 is SGHTA and CDR2 is FQGNSA. Trimming removed 4 bases at V and 0 bases at J, with 13 bases between. The CDR3 has 16 residues. The CDR3 DNA follows: TGTGCCAGCAGCTCGAAGGGGGAGAGCTCCTACAATGAGCAGTTCTTC. Translation: CASSSKGESSYNEQFF.

The sample holds one count of this clone. The chain couples TRBV28 to TRBJ2-7, with D possibly being TRBD1 (7 bases). V gave up 6 bases and J gave up 4 bases, with 16 bases separating them. The CDR3 spans 14 residues. Germline V gene sequence: CDR1 MDHEN, CDR2 SYDVKM. CDR3 sequence: CASSTGGGPYEQYF. As DNA, the CDR3 is TGTGCCAGCAGCACTGGAGGGGGCCCTTACGAGCAGTACTTC.

The gene calls are TRBV7-2 and TRBJ2-1; TRBD2 matches 8 bases. CDR3 length: 16 residues. With V trimmed by 0 bases and J by 8 bases, 9 bases remained unmatched. The germline V gene has CDR1 SGHTA and CDR2 FQGNSA. DNA for the CDR3: TGTGCCAGCAGCTTAGCGGTGGGCGGGAGGAGCCATGAGCAGTTCTTC. It codes for CASSLAVGGRSHEQFF. Supplemented by reference TRBV7-2 and TRBJ2-1, the full variable domain reads GAGVSQSPSNKVTEKGKDVELRCDPISGHTALYWYRQSLGQGLEFLIYFQGNSAPDKSGLPSDRFSAERTGGSVSTLTIQRTQQEDSAVYLCASSLAVGGRSHEQFFGPGTRLTVL.

The chain couples TRBV4-3 to TRBJ1-2; 8 positions agree with TRBD1. The CDR3 consists of 16 residues. V lost 1 base and J lost 2; bases outside the gene matches: 6. CDR1 is LGHNA, CDR2 YSLEER, per germline. CDR3 in DNA: TGCGCCAGCAGCCAAGGGCCCGACAGGGGAAACTATGGCTACACCTTC. Its translation is CASSQGPDRGNYGYTF.

This clone was seen a single time. The chain has TRBV6-2 or TRBV6-3 and TRBJ2-2; 9 bases agree with TRBD2. The CDR3 spans 14 residues. The trim removed 0 bases at V and 7 bases at J, leaving 0 bases unmatched. CDR1 is MNHEY, CDR2 SVGEGT, per germline. For the CDR3, the DNA is TGTGCCAGCAGTTACTCAGCGGGAGGCGGGGAGCTGTTTTTT. Its protein product is CASSYSAGGGELFF.

The rearrangement links TRBV5-4 to TRBJ2-1, with a weak D call TRBD2 (6 bases). From germline, CDR1 is SGHNT and CDR2 YYREEE (reference sequence). Trimming took off 1 base at V and 3 bases at J, with 8 bases between the two ends. The CDR3 has 14 residues. CDR3 DNA: TGTGCCAGCAGCTTGCCTAGCGTCTACAATGAGCAGTTCTTC. It yields the protein CASSLPSVYNEQFF.

This clone appeared a single time. The chain employs TRBV15 and TRBJ2-5; D is possibly TRBD2 (6 bases). The CDR3 sequence is 14 residues long. Trimming removed 1 base from V and 6 bases from J, with 12 bases in between. From germline, CDR1 is LNHNV and CDR2 YYDKDF (reference sequence). Here the CDR3 DNA reads TGTGCCACCAGCAGAGTTGTGGGGGGACAGACCCAGTACTTC. Its protein is CATSRVVGGQTQYF.

The rearrangement links TRBV20-1 to TRBJ1-1; D remains ambiguous. CDR3 length equals 11 residues. The V end lost 7 bases, the J end lost 0 bases, and 6 bases lay between the germline ends. The germline gives CDR1 DFQATT, CDR2 SNEGSKA (reference sequence). The CDR3 here is CSGNLNTEAFF. CDR3 nucleotide sequence: TGCAGTGGTAACTTGAACACTGAAGCTTTCTTT.

The gene calls are TRBV6-5 and TRBJ1-5; 8 bases are a match to TRBD1. CDR3 length equals 14 residues. V dropped 8 bases and J dropped 6; count of bases not matched to a gene: 9. The germline CDR1 and CDR2 sequences are MNHEY and SVGAGI. CDR3 protein: CASSSGQAPQPQHF. The DNA of the CDR3 is TGTGCCAGCTCCTCGGGACAGGCTCCTCAGCCCCAGCATTTT.